Below are 16 T cell receptor beta chains sequenced from a single sample in a study of Graves' ophthalmopathy and Graves' hyperthyroidism. As the template, RNA transcripts were used to amplify TCR beta CDR3 regions. Second-round multiplex PCR came after a first-round RT-PCR that employed HTBI primers. TCRdb ran MiXCR on the multiplex PCR reads and lists one entry per CDR3 protein. The repertoire holds 660,000 or so distinct CDR3 sequences, with about 41% as singletons. The specimen was peripheral blood. These receptors were collected from an adult man with Graves' ophthalmopathy.

The chain uses TRBV12-3 or TRBV12-4 and TRBJ1-1; D remains unclear. Trimming left V 5 bases short and J 0 bases short, with 10 bases between. CDR3 size: 14 residues. In DNA form, the CDR3 reads TGTGCCAGCAGTCCAGCGGATCTGAACACTGAAGCTTTCTTT. It yields the protein CASSPADLNTEAFF.

Many counts were recorded for this clonotype. The V gene is TRBV6-1, the J gene TRBJ1-2; no reliable D call. Germline-derived CDR1 and CDR2 are MNHNS and SASEGT. The ends were cut back, 8 bases at V and 1 base at J, with 5 bases in the middle. There are 11 residues in the CDR3. In DNA, the CDR3 is TGTGCCAGCGGTAGTAACTATGGCTACACCTTC. It translates to CASGSNYGYTF.

V is TRBV7-9 and J is TRBJ1-5; D gene unclear. In germline, CDR1 is SEHNR, CDR2 FQNEAQ (reference sequence). The ends were cut back, 6 bases at V and 11 bases at J, with 20 bases in the middle. The length of the CDR3 is 14 residues. For the CDR3, the DNA is TGTGCCAGCAGGGTGACAAGGGTGGGAGAGACCCAGCATTTT. This encodes CASRVTRVGETQHF.

The rearrangement links TRBV29-1 to TRBJ2-6, with D unclear. Trimming cost V 1 base and J 4 bases, with 8 bases left between them. Germline V gives CDR1 SQVTM, CDR2 ANQGSEA. The length of the CDR3 is 14 residues. The CDR3 spells CSVEGWRGANVLTF. The CDR3 nucleotides are TGCAGCGTTGAAGGTTGGCGGGGGGCCAACGTCCTGACTTTC.

With regard to this clonotype: The conserved closing phenylalanine or tryptophan is absent in this CDR3, likely reflecting a read error. No DNA is shown, since the ends of the CDR3 on it are uncertain; the CDR3 is the one TCRdb lists. V is TRBV7-9 and J is TRBJ1-2. The CDR3 region is 9 residues in length, termini included. From germline, CDR1 is SEHNR and CDR2 FQNEAQ (reference sequence). This CDR3 reads CASSFTGTS.

V is TRBV2 and J is TRBJ2-5; 12 bases are a match to TRBD1. This CDR3 region has 15 residues. Germline-derived CDR1 and CDR2 are SNHLY and FYNNEI. Trimming took 6 bases from V and 7 from J; bases not matched to a gene: 9. DNA of the CDR3: TGTGCCAGCAGCTTAGGGGACAGGGGGCAGGGGACCCAGTACTTC. Amino acids: CASSLGDRGQGTQYF.

V is TRBV12-3 or TRBV12-4 and J is TRBJ1-5; perhaps TRBD1 as D (5 bases). The ends were cut back, 0 bases at V and 2 bases at J, with 8 bases in the middle. There are 15 residues in the CDR3. Here the CDR3 DNA reads TGTGCCAGCAGTTTAGCGGGGCCCGGCAATCAGCCCCAGCATTTT. Amino acid sequence: CASSLAGPGNQPQHF.

The rearrangement uses TRBV6-6 and TRBJ1-2; 7 nucleotides align to TRBD1. The germline V gene encodes CDR1 MNHNY and CDR2 SVGAGI (reference sequence). Trimming cost V 0 bases and J 2 bases; bases outside gene matches: 6. This CDR3 is 16 amino acids long. The CDR3 DNA reads as TGTGCCAGCAGTTACTCGAAGACAGGGCGGAACTATGGCTACACCTTC. As protein: CASSYSKTGRNYGYTF.

This clonotype was seen only a few times. This rearrangement joins TRBV5-1 to TRBJ1-1; D call uncertain. Looked up from germline, CDR1 is SGHRS and CDR2 is YFSETQ. This CDR3 is built from 15 residues. The ends were cut back, 4 bases at V and 1 base at J, with 14 bases in the middle. DNA of the CDR3: TGCGCCAGCAGCACAGAATATATAGGGAACACTGAAGCTTTCTTT. It specifies CASSTEYIGNTEAFF.

This sequence joins TRBV15 and TRBJ2-5; perhaps D is TRBD1 or TRBD2 (6 bases each). V was shortened by 5 bases and J by 4 bases, with 23 bases between the two germline ends. The CDR3 is 17 residues long. Per germline, CDR1 LNHNV and CDR2 YYDKDF (reference sequence). This CDR3 is CATSWGGGEGVAETQYF. CDR3 sequence (DNA): TGTGCCACCAGCTGGGGAGGAGGAGAGGGGGTTGCAGAGACCCAGTACTTC.

The V gene is TRBV7-3, the J gene TRBJ2-5, with D possibly called TRBD1 or TRBD2 (5 bases each). CDR3 length: 14 amino acids. Germline V gene sequence: CDR1 SGHTA, CDR2 FQGTGA. V was trimmed by 5 bases and J by 6 bases, leaving 16 bases between them. Here the CDR3 DNA reads TGTGCCAGCAGCCGGGACGGATGGGGAAAGACCCAGTACTTC. This translates into CASSRDGWGKTQYF.

This clonotype was observed a handful of times. This rearrangement joins TRBV4-2 to TRBJ1-1; D is unresolved. The germline V gene encodes CDR1 LGHNA and CDR2 YNFKEQ. V lost 6 bases, J lost 8 bases, and 16 bases lay in between. CDR3 length equals 13 residues. The CDR3 sequence is CASRDSGFDEAFF. CDR3 nucleotides: TGTGCCAGCAGAGACTCCGGGTTTGACGAAGCTTTCTTT.

The sample holds many counts of this clonotype. The chain is built from TRBV7-8 and TRBJ1-3; 8 bases fit TRBD1. Trimming removed 5 bases from V and 0 bases from J; junction bases left unmatched: 6. The CDR3 totals 16 residues. The germline gives CDR1 SGHVS, CDR2 FQNEAQ. This CDR3 is CASSLDRAPSGNTIYF. In DNA form, the CDR3 reads TGTGCCAGCAGCCTGGACAGGGCCCCCTCTGGAAACACCATATATTTT. The full variable domain, in which reference TRBV7-8 and TRBJ1-3 provide the parts outside the CDR3, is GAGVSQSPRYKVAKRGQDVALRCDPISGHVSLFWYQQALGQGPEFLTYFQNEAQLDKSGLPSDRFFAERPEGSVSTLKIQRTQQEDSAVYLCASSLDRAPSGNTIYFGEGSWLTVV.

The V gene is TRBV9, the J gene TRBJ1-2; D is uncertain. From germline, CDR1 is SGDLS and CDR2 YYNGEE. The V end lost 2 bases, the J end lost 2 bases, and 13 bases lay between the germline ends. There are 15 residues in the CDR3. The CDR3 spells CASSVEGGINYGYTF. CDR3 nucleotides: TGTGCCAGCAGCGTTGAAGGTGGAATCAACTATGGCTACACCTTC.

Points on this clonotype: This clone may be a read error of a much larger clone one base away. V gene TRBV10-3 combines with J gene TRBJ1-5; weak D call: TRBD1 (5 bases). The CDR3 is 14 residues long. Germline V gene sequence: CDR1 ENHRY, CDR2 SYGVKD. The CDR3 DNA follows: TGTGCCAGCAGTGAAATAGGGGTGAATCAGCCCCAGCATTTT. Amino acid sequence: CASSEIGVNQPQHF.

The CDR3 protein is CASSASSLAGYEQYF. CDR3 sequence (DNA): TGTGCCAGCAGTGCCAGCAGCTTGGCCGGTTACGAGCAGTACTTC. The rearrangement uses TRBV25-1 and TRBJ2-7; D unclear. Germline CDR1 reads MGHDK; CDR2 reads SYGVNS. V lost 4 bases to trimming and J lost 4 bases, with 17 bases between them. The CDR3 length is 15 residues.